This T cell receptor (beta chain) was sequenced during a study of blood T cell repertoires in COVID-19 (dated by TCRdb to the early 2020s). With respect to the entire study: Collaborator samples came from the United States, Italy and Spain and covered acute and convalescent phases of COVID-19. The material from the prospective study consisted of cDNA or gDNA derived from T cells, B-cell-depleted T cells, or PBMCs. Subjects who had been exposed to COVID-19, were actively infected with it, or had recovered from it provided the deeply sampled blood TCRbeta repertoires that made up the dataset. The repertoires were made available in a free public database intended to serve as a resource for research on the immune response to SARS-CoV-2. The samples were drawn from the first 160 participants of the ongoing ImmuneRACE study and from over 950 subjects provided by 6 global collaborators. A de-identified subject ID, COVID-19 status, age in years and sex were almost always included in the sample metadata. Where available, HLA class I and class II types were taken from metadata supplied by the sample provider and were not determined by assay-based typing.

CDR1 and CDR2, per the germline V gene, are MDHEN and SYDVKM. V was cut back by 5 bases and J by 2 bases, leaving a gap of 13 bases between them. Including the terminal cysteine and phenylalanine, the CDR3 comprises 14 residues. Of all the DNA, just the CDR3 is kept, 42 bases in frame from base 1. A remark on this clone: Its antigen specificity is not known. Per-base qualities were not stored, and no clone one base away is much larger.

The research as a whole found: Clinical and demographic metadata were provided uncurated, with the amount varying by source and participant.

TCRbeta CDR3 regions were amplified from genomic DNA using the immunoSEQ Assay, a bias-controlled multiplex PCR. In the original analysis: Within the assay, amplification of reference gene primers was used to estimate how many nucleated cells each sample contained. To quantify the absolute abundance of each unique TCRbeta CDR3 rearrangement, sequence reads were collapsed and filtered. For each sample, productive Simpson clonality was calculated as the square root of Simpson's diversity index across productive rearrangements. TCRdb holds this immuneACCESS table with in-frame rearrangements only. Some clones are missing; in checked studies, unresolved V genes explain under half, and the rest has no known cause. From that table come the V and J calls and clone size; the DNA was used to work out D and trimming. The sample table shows over 200,000 clones, and roughly nine tenths are seen once. The top ten hold 1.9% of the sample.

The collaborating institutions used their own protocols to collect whole blood in K2EDTA tubes. Collaborator samples were shipped for TCRbeta analysis as frozen whole blood, isolated PBMCs, or DNA extracted from either sample type. The receptor comes from a man aged 40-50 years with active or convalescent COVID-19. The chain was built from TRBV28 and TRBJ2-7, with a weak D call of TRBD1 (6 bases match). Material: peripheral blood. The bases are TGTGCCAGCAGTCTTATCGGACAGACCTACGAGCAGTACTTC. Translation gives CASSLIGQTYEQYF.